The source of this T cell receptor beta chain is a study of blood T cell repertoires in COVID-19. Using immunoSEQ multiplex PCR, the repertoire was profiled, and TCRdb retains in-frame clones only, with some absent. The repertoire holds 70,000 to 100,000 clones, with 80% to 90% as singletons. There are 15 residues in the CDR3. From germline, CDR1 is SGHVS and CDR2 FQNEAQ. V shed 3 bases, J shed 6 bases, and the junction held 10 bases outside the gene matches. The clonotype originates from a human donor in a cohort sampled during active COVID-19. Sequenced input: peripheral blood. V and J are TRBV7-8 and TRBJ1-1, with TRBD1 matching 7 bases. CDR3: CASSFKDRPTSEAFF. The CDR3 DNA sequence: TGTGCCAGCAGCTTTAAGGACAGGCCAACCTCTGAAGCTTTCTTT.